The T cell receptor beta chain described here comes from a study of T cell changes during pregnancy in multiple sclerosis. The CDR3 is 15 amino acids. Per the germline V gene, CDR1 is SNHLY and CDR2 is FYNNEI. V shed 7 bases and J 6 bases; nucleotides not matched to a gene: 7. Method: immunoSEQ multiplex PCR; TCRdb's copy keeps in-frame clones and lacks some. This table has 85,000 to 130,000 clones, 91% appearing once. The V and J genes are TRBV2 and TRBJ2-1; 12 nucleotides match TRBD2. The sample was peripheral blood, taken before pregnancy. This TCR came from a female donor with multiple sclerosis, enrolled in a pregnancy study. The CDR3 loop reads CASTKTSGSTNEQFF. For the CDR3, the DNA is TGTGCCAGCACGAAGACTAGCGGGAGTACCAATGAGCAGTTCTTC.